The rows below give T cell receptor beta chains drawn from one sample of a study of blood T cell repertoires in COVID-19. TCRdb's table, derived via immunoSEQ multiplex PCR, lists solely in-frame clones and lacks some. In the table there are around 260,000 clones, around 90% of which are singletons. The specimen was peripheral blood. The receptors here all came from a man in his sixties who had recovered from COVID-19. Each CDR3 is given with its conserved first and last residue. Each record gives: J gene, CDR3 length, V gene, CDR3 protein.

j_gene: TRBJ1-1; len: 14; v_gene: TRBV6-4; CDR3aa: CASSPSSGGTEAFF
j_gene: TRBJ2-7; len: 14; v_gene: TRBV19; CDR3aa: CASSTTGGGYEQYF
j_gene: TRBJ2-3; len: 16; v_gene: TRBV6-1; CDR3aa: CASSEHRGISTDTQYF
j_gene: TRBJ1-4; len: 14; v_gene: TRBV7-9; CDR3aa: CASSSTGGVEKLFF
j_gene: TRBJ1-4; len: 13; v_gene: TRBV12-3/TRBV12-4; CDR3aa: CASSLNGGEKLFF
j_gene: TRBJ1-1; len: 14; v_gene: TRBV2; CDR3aa: CASSMGHLNTEAFF
j_gene: TRBJ2-7; len: 15; v_gene: TRBV7-2; CDR3aa: CASSRPGTGGYEQYF
j_gene: TRBJ1-1; len: 9; v_gene: TRBV5-8; CDR3aa: CARGQGIFF
j_gene: TRBJ2-1; len: 14; v_gene: TRBV27; CDR3aa: CASSLQRGFDEQFF
j_gene: TRBJ2-7; len: 14; v_gene: TRBV5-1; CDR3aa: CASSSGTLSYEQYF
j_gene: TRBJ2-1; len: 13; v_gene: TRBV7-6; CDR3aa: CASSSQGYNEQFF
j_gene: TRBJ1-5; len: 15; v_gene: TRBV7-6; CDR3aa: CASTSRQGRHQPQHF
j_gene: TRBJ2-7; len: 15; v_gene: TRBV7-3; CDR3aa: CASSLTGLAGNEQYF
j_gene: TRBJ1-5; len: 15; v_gene: TRBV6-5; CDR3aa: CASFSAGGANQPQHF
j_gene: TRBJ2-1; len: 16; v_gene: TRBV7-3; CDR3aa: CASSPTSGSSYNEQFF
j_gene: TRBJ2-5; len: 15; v_gene: TRBV19; CDR3aa: CASSTDRGYQETQYF
j_gene: TRBJ2-7; len: 15; v_gene: TRBV5-1; CDR3aa: CASSPNRGSSYEQYF
j_gene: TRBJ1-6; len: 16; v_gene: TRBV7-9; CDR3aa: CASSLALPMRGSPLHF
j_gene: TRBJ2-7; len: 14; v_gene: TRBV10-3; CDR3aa: CAISETSGRVEQYF
j_gene: TRBJ1-5; len: 15; v_gene: TRBV7-2; CDR3aa: CASSLAVGTGQPQHF
j_gene: TRBJ1-2; len: 16; v_gene: TRBV6-1; CDR3aa: CASSEAFGGVSYGYTF
j_gene: TRBJ2-7; len: 15; v_gene: TRBV7-9; CDR3aa: CASSLIRDKSLRQYF
j_gene: TRBJ2-5; len: 13; v_gene: TRBV11-2; CDR3aa: CASSFRGYETQYF
j_gene: TRBJ1-2; len: 16; v_gene: TRBV4-1; CDR3aa: CASSQVPDRVDYGYTF
j_gene: TRBJ2-1; len: 11; v_gene: TRBV4-2; CDR3aa: CAKNRVNEQFF
j_gene: TRBJ2-3; len: 15; v_gene: TRBV7-3; CDR3aa: CASSARTGSTDTQYF
j_gene: TRBJ1-3; len: 13; v_gene: TRBV6-5; CDR3aa: CASSPLGRDTIYF
j_gene: TRBJ1-5; len: 14; v_gene: TRBV7-9; CDR3aa: CASSPGTVSQPQHF
j_gene: TRBJ1-1; len: 14; v_gene: TRBV7-3; CDR3aa: CASSSGTVNTEAFF
j_gene: TRBJ2-1; len: 15; v_gene: TRBV7-3; CDR3aa: CASSRVAGAGNEQFF
j_gene: TRBJ1-4; len: 16; v_gene: TRBV14; CDR3aa: CASSQEIYRGNEKLFF
j_gene: TRBJ2-1; len: 15; v_gene: TRBV24-1; CDR3aa: CATSPGQGANNEQFF
j_gene: TRBJ1-1; len: 16; v_gene: TRBV12-2; CDR3aa: CASRLVLGQGNTEAFF
j_gene: TRBJ2-2; len: 16; v_gene: TRBV19; CDR3aa: CASTPLYLPNTGELFF
j_gene: TRBJ2-1; len: 12; v_gene: TRBV10-3; CDR3aa: CAIKGQGHEQFF
j_gene: TRBJ2-7; len: 13; v_gene: TRBV12-3/TRBV12-4; CDR3aa: CASSLAGLPEQYF
j_gene: TRBJ2-1; len: 17; v_gene: TRBV4-1; CDR3aa: CASSHQGANALHNEQFF
j_gene: TRBJ2-1; len: 14; v_gene: TRBV5-1; CDR3aa: CASSAGGSYNEQFF
j_gene: TRBJ2-6; len: 17; v_gene: TRBV11-2; CDR3aa: CASSTTDSLSGANVLTF
j_gene: TRBJ2-7; len: 17; v_gene: TRBV25-1; CDR3aa: CASSEAGGAGGYYEQYF
j_gene: TRBJ1-1; len: 14; v_gene: TRBV10-2; CDR3aa: CASSRQGANTEAFF
j_gene: TRBJ1-5; len: 16; v_gene: TRBV7-8; CDR3aa: CASSLKDRVSNQPQHF
j_gene: TRBJ1-3; len: 15; v_gene: TRBV6-5; CDR3aa: CASSPQTGVKGTIYF
j_gene: TRBJ1-2; len: 18; v_gene: TRBV9; CDR3aa: CASSVARRTRSSHYGYTF
j_gene: TRBJ2-5; len: 16; v_gene: TRBV19; CDR3aa: CASSPTSGGPLKTQYF
j_gene: TRBJ1-2; len: 14; v_gene: TRBV18; CDR3aa: CASSPQEGLRGYTF
j_gene: TRBJ1-3; len: 13; v_gene: TRBV29-1; CDR3aa: CSVVAGSGNTIYF
j_gene: TRBJ2-1; len: 16; v_gene: TRBV28; CDR3aa: CASSHGTSGGVNEQFF
j_gene: TRBJ2-1; len: 10; v_gene: TRBV6-5; CDR3aa: CASRWTGWFF
j_gene: TRBJ2-7; len: 17; v_gene: TRBV5-1; CDR3aa: CASSLSRLGQESYEQYF
j_gene: TRBJ2-7; len: 13; v_gene: TRBV6-5; CDR3aa: CASSYAGFYEQYF
j_gene: TRBJ1-5; len: 14; v_gene: TRBV6-1; CDR3aa: CASSEKDSYQPQHF
j_gene: TRBJ1-5; len: 12; v_gene: TRBV6-2/TRBV6-3; CDR3aa: CASSYALQPQHF